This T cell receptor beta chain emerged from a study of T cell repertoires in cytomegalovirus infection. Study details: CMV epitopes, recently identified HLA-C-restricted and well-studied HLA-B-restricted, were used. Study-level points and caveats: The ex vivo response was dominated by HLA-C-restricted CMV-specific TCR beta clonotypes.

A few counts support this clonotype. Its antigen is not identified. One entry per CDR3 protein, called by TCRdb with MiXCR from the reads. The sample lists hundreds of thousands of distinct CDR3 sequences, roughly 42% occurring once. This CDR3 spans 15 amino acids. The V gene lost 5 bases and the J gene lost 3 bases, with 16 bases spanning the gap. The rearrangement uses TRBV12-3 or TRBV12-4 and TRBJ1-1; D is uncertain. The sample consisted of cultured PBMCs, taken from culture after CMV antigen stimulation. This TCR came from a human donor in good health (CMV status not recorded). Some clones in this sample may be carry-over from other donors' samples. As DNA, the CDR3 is TGTGCCAGCAGTCCCCCCGCGGACGGGGACACTGAAGCTTTCTTT. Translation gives CASSPPADGDTEAFF.